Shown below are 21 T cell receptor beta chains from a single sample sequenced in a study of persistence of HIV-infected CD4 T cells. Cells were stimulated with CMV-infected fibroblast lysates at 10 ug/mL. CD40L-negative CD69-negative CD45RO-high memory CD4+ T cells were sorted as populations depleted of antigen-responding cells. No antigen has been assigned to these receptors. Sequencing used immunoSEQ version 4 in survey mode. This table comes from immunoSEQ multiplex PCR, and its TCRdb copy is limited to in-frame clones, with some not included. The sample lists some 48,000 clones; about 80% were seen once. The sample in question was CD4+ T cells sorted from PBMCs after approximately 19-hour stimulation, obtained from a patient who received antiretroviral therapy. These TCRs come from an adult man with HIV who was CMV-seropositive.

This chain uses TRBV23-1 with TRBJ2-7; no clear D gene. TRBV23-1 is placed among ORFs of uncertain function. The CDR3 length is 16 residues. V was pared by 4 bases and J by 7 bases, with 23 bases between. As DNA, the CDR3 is TGCGCCAGCAGTCTACCCCGACCCTCACAAAAATGGGAGCAGTACTTC. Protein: CASSLPRPSQKWEQYF.

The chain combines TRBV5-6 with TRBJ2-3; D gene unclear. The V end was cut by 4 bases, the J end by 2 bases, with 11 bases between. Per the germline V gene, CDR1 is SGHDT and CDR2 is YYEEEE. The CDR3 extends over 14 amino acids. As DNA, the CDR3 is TGTGCCAGCAGCCCATCAGCCCCCACAGATACGCAGTATTTT. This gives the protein CASSPSAPTDTQYF. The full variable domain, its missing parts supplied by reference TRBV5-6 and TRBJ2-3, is DAGVTQSPTHLIKTRGQQVTLRCSPKSGHDTVSWYQQALGQGPQFIFQYYEEEERQRGNFPDRFSGHQFPNYSSELNVNALLLGDSALYLCASSPSAPTDTQYFGPGTRLTVL.

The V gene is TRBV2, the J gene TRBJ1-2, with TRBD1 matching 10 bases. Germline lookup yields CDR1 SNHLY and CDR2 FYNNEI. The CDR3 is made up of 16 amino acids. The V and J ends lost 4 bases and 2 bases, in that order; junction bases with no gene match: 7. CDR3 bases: TGTGCCAGCAGTGCATTACCGGGACAGGGGAACTATGGCTACACCTTC. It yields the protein CASSALPGQGNYGYTF.

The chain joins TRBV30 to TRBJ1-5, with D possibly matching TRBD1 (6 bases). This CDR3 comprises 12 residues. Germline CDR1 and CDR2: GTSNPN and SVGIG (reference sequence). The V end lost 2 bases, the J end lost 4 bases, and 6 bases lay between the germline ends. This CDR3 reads CAWSTGNQPQHF. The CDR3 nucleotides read TGTGCCTGGAGTACAGGGAATCAGCCCCAGCATTTT.

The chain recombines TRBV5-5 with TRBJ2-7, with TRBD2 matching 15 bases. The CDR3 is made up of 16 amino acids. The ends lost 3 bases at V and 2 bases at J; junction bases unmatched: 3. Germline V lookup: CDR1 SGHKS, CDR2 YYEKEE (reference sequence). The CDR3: CASSSGLAGGPYEQYF. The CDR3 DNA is TGTGCCAGCAGCTCCGGACTAGCGGGAGGGCCCTACGAGCAGTACTTC.

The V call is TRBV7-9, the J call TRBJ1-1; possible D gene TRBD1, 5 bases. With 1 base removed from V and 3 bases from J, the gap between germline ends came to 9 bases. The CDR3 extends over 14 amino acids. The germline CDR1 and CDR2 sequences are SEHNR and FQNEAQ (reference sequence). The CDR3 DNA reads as TGTGCCAGCAGCTTAGTTGGGGGGGACACTGAAGCTTTCTTT. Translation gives CASSLVGGDTEAFF. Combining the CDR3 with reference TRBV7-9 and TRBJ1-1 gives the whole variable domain DTGVSQNPRHKITKRGQNVTFRCDPISEHNRLYWYRQTLGQGPEFLTYFQNEAQLEKSRLLSDRFSAERPKGSFSTLEIQRTEQGDSAMYLCASSLVGGDTEAFFGQGTRLTVV.

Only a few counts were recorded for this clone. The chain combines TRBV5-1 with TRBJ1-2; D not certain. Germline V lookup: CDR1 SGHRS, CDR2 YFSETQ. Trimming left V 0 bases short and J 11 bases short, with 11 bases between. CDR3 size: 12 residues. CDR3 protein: CASSLEARRYTF. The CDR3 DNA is TGCGCCAGCAGCTTGGAGGCTCGCAGGTACACCTTC.

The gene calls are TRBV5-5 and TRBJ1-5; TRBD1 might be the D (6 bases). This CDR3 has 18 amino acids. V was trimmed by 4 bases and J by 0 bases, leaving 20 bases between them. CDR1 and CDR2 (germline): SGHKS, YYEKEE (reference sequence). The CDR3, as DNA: TGTGCCAGCAGCCTAACGATGGACAGAGTTTATAGCAATCAGCCCCAGCATTTT. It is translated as CASSLTMDRVYSNQPQHF.

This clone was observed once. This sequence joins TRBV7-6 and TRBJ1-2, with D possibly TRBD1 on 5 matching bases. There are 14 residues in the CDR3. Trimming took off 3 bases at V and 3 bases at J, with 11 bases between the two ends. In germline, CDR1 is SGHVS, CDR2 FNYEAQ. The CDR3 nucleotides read TGTGCCAGCAGCTTGGGTGTGACAGACTATGGCTACACCTTC. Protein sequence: CASSLGVTDYGYTF.

The CDR3 protein is CATSDSTGVTGELFF. The CDR3 region has the DNA TGTGCCACCAGTGATTCCACAGGGGTCACCGGGGAGCTGTTTTTT. The chain carries TRBV24-1 and TRBJ2-2; 7 nucleotides line up with TRBD1. Trimming cost V 2 bases and J 4 bases; bases outside gene matches: 3. The CDR3 sequence is 15 residues long. CDR1 and CDR2 from the germline V gene are KGHDR and SFDVKD.

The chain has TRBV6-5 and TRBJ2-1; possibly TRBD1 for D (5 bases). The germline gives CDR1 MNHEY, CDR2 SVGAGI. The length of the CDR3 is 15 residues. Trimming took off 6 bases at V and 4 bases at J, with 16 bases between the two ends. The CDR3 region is CASSRTDRLYNEQFF. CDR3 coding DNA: TGTGCCAGCAGCCGCACCGACAGACTTTACAATGAGCAGTTCTTC.

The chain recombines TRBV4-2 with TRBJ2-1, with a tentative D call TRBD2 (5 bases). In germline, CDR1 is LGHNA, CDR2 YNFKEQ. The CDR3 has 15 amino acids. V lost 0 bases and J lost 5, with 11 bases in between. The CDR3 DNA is TGTGCCAGCAGCCAAGAGAGCAGAGGGCACAATGAGCAGTTCTTC. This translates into CASSQESRGHNEQFF.

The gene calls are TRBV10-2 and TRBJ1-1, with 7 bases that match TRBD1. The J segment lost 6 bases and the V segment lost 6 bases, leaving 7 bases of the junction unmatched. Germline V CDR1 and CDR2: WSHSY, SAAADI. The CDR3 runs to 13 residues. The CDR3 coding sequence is TGCGCCAGCAGGGGGACAGTCGACCCTGAAGCTTTCTTT. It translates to CASRGTVDPEAFF.

This CDR3 is CASSQVAYEQYF. DNA of the CDR3: TGTGCCAGCAGCCAAGTAGCCTACGAGCAGTACTTC. The gene calls are TRBV3-1 (or the pseudogene TRBV3-2) and TRBJ2-7; D unresolved. Germline-derived CDR1 and CDR2 are LGHDT and YNNKEL (reference sequence). CDR3 size: 12 residues. V was clipped by 1 base and J by 2 bases, with 3 bases between them.

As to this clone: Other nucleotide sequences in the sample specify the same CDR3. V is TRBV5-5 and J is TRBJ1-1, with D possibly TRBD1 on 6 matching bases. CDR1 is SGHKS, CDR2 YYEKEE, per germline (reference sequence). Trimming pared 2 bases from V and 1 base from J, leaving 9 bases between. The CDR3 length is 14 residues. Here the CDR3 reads CASSFATGNTEAFF. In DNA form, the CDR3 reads TGTGCCAGCAGCTTTGCGACAGGGAACACTGAAGCTTTCTTT.

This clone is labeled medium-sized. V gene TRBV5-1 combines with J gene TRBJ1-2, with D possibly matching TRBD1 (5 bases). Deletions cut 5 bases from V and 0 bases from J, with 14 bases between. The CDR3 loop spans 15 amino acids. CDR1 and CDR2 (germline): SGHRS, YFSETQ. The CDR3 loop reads CASREGTTANYGYTF. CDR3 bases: TGCGCCAGCAGGGAGGGGACGACAGCTAACTATGGCTACACCTTC.

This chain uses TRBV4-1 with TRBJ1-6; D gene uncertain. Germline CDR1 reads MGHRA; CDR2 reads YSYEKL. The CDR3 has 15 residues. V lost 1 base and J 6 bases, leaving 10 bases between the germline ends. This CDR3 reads CASSQAPLVNSPLHF. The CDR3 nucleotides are TGCGCCAGCAGCCAAGCACCCCTCGTTAATTCACCCCTCCACTTT.

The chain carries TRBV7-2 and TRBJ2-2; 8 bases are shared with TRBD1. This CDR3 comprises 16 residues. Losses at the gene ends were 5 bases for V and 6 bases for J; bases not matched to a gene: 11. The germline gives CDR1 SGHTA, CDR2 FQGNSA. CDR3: CASSPSDRVGAGELFF. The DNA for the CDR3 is TGTGCCAGCAGCCCCTCGGACAGGGTTGGCGCCGGGGAGCTGTTTTTT. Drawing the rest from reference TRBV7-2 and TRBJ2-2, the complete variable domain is GAGVSQSPSNKVTEKGKDVELRCDPISGHTALYWYRQSLGQGLEFLIYFQGNSAPDKSGLPSDRFSAERTGGSVSTLTIQRTQQEDSAVYLCASSPSDRVGAGELFFGEGSRLTVL.

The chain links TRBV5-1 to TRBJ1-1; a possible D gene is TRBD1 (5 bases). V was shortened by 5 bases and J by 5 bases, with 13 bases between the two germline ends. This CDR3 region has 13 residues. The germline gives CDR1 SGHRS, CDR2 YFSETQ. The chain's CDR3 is CASSPLGVTEAFF. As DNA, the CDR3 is TGCGCCAGCAGTCCTCTGGGGGTTACTGAAGCTTTCTTT. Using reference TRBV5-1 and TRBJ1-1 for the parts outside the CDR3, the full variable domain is KAGVTQTPRYLIKTRGQQVTLSCSPISGHRSVSWYQQTPGQGLQFLFEYFSETQRNKGNFPGRFSGRQFSNSRSEMNVSTLELGDSALYLCASSPLGVTEAFFGQGTRLTVV.

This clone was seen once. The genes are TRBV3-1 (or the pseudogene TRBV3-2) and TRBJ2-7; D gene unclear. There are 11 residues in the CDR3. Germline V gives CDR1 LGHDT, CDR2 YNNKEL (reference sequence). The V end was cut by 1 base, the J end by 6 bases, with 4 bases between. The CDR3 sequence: CASSQAGEQYF. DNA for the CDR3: TGTGCCAGCAGCCAAGCCGGCGAGCAGTACTTC.

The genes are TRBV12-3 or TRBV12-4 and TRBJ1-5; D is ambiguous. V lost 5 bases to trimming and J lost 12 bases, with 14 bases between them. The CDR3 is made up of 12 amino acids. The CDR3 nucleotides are TGTGCCAGCAGTAGAGACCACCTAGTCCAGCATTTT. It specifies CASSRDHLVQHF.